These T cell receptor beta chains were read from a single sample in a study of T cell repertoires in cytomegalovirus infection. In TCRdb, the reads were re-called with MiXCR into one record per CDR3 protein. This table has hundreds of thousands of distinct CDR3 sequences, over 20% appearing once. The specimen sequenced was CD8+ T cells from PBMCs. All receptors come from a human donor in good health (CMV status not recorded). Some clones in this sample may be carry-over from other donors' samples. Each CDR3 is given with its conserved first and last residue. The D gene is left open where the match is weak. Clone size is given for some rows only: seen once, a few or many times, or a class if the clone is expanded.

TGTGCCAGCAGCCCATTCTCGGGCGGTGGGGTCTCCTACAATGAGCAGTTCTTC,CASSPFSGGGVSYNEQFF,-,-,TRBJ2-1,TRBV7-9
TGTGCCAGCAGCCCCGACTGGCAAACCTACAATGAGCAGTTCTTC,CASSPDWQTYNEQFF,-,few,TRBJ2-1,TRBV7-9
TGTGCCAGCAGCTTCGAAGTGGGACTGTTTTTT,CASSFEVGLFF,-,many,TRBJ1-4,TRBV7-8
TGTGCCAGCAGCTATTCCCGGGACAGCTTCTACGAGCAGTACTTC,CASSYSRDSFYEQYF,TRBD1,few,TRBJ2-7,TRBV11-2
TGCCCAAATGCAGGGGTAGTTAAGAATGAGCAGTTCTTC,CPNAGVVKNEQFF,-,-,TRBJ2-1,TRBV20-1
TGTGCCAGCAGTTCAACGGGACAGCGGGAGACCCAGTACTTC,CASSSTGQRETQYF,TRBD1,many,TRBJ2-5,TRBV28
TGTGCCAGCAGCCAAGAAGGGGAAGGCTACGAGCAGTACTTC,CASSQEGEGYEQYF,-,many,TRBJ2-7,TRBV4-2
TGTGCCAGCAGTTCACTCGAGCAGTACTTC,CASSSLEQYF,-,-,TRBJ2-7,TRBV6-6
TGTGCCAGCACCGGGGGGGACGGGGGAAATGAGCAGTTCTTC,CASTGGDGGNEQFF,TRBD2,-,TRBJ2-1,TRBV7-9
TGTGCCAGCAGTTACCCCCACGGGCGTCCGAGCTCCTACAATGAGCAGTTCTTC,CASSYPHGRPSSYNEQFF,-,few,TRBJ2-1,TRBV6-2/TRBV6-3
TGTGCCACCAGTGATTCCGGACAGGGAAGGCAAGAGACCCAGTACTTC,CATSDSGQGRQETQYF,TRBD1,few,TRBJ2-5,TRBV24-1
TGCAGCGTTGGTTGGACAGGGGAAGGTCCAACCGGGGAGCTGTTTTTT,CSVGWTGEGPTGELFF,TRBD1,-,TRBJ2-2,TRBV29-1
TGCAGTGCTAGAGAGGGAGCGGGGGGACCCCGGGGTGAGCAGTTCTTC,CSAREGAGGPRGEQFF,TRBD2,-,TRBJ2-1,TRBV20-1
TGTGCCAGCAGTTTAGCTGTTTATGGGACTCACAATGAGCAGTTCTTC,CASSLAVYGTHNEQFF,-,-,TRBJ2-1,TRBV12-3/TRBV12-4
TGTGCCAGCAGTTTATGGTTCTCCCAAGAGACCCAGTACTTC,CASSLWFSQETQYF,-,few,TRBJ2-5,TRBV28
TGCAGCGGACAGGGGTGGAGAATGAACACTGAAGCTTTCTTT,CSGQGWRMNTEAFF,TRBD1,few,TRBJ1-1,TRBV29-1
TGTGCCAGCAGTGTGGAGGGCCCTTATTCACCCCTCCACTTT,CASSVEGPYSPLHF,-,-,TRBJ1-6,TRBV25-1
TGTGCCAGTAGTATAATCCCCCTAGGGGACACTGAAGCTTTCTTT,CASSIIPLGDTEAFF,-,-,TRBJ1-1,TRBV19
TGTGCCATCCTAGCGGGGGTAACAAGCAATGAGCAGTTCTTC,CAILAGVTSNEQFF,TRBD2,-,TRBJ2-1,TRBV2
TGTGCCAGTAGTGAGGTATTGAGACCCCGGCAGCCCCAGCATTTT,CASSEVLRPRQPQHF,-,-,TRBJ1-5,TRBV19
TGTGCCAGCAGTCCACTAGGAATTGATCAGCCCCAGCATTTT,CASSPLGIDQPQHF,-,once,TRBJ1-5,TRBV27
TGCAGCGTTGACCGGCTTACAGCAGTGACTGAAGCTTTCTTT,CSVDRLTAVTEAFF,-,once,TRBJ1-1,TRBV29-1
TGTGCCAGCAGCTCCGGACACCCCTACGAGCAGTACTTC,CASSSGHPYEQYF,-,-,TRBJ2-7,TRBV5-4
TGTGCCAGCAGTGAATGGGGGACGGACGGCGGGCACAATGAGCAGTTCTTC,CASSEWGTDGGHNEQFF,-,few,TRBJ2-1,TRBV2
TGTGCCAGCGGATCAGGGTTCTACGAGCAGTACTTC,CASGSGFYEQYF,-,-,TRBJ2-7,TRBV2
TGTGCCAGCAGCTCAGGGACAGGGTACCAAGAGACCCAGTACTTC,CASSSGTGYQETQYF,TRBD1,-,TRBJ2-5,TRBV28
TGCAGCGTCGCTGGGGAAAACTCCTACGAGCAGTACTTC,CSVAGENSYEQYF,-,few,TRBJ2-7,TRBV29-1
TGTGCCAGCAAAATAATAGCGGGGGGTTTCAATGTGCAGTTCTTC,CASKIIAGGFNVQFF,TRBD2,-,TRBJ2-1,TRBV2
TGTGCCAGCAGCTGGCTAGCGGGGGGGAATGAGCAGTTCTTC,CASSWLAGGNEQFF,TRBD2,many,TRBJ2-1,TRBV7-2
TGTGCCAGCAGCGACGGGAAGGGAGTTTCGAGCGAGCAGTACTTC,CASSDGKGVSSEQYF,-,many,TRBJ2-7,TRBV7-8
TGTGCCAGCAGTTATAAGGCCCCCCCTGAAGCTTTCTTT,CASSYKAPPEAFF,-,-,TRBJ1-1,TRBV6-6
TGTGCCAGCAGCCCCCCTTTAGGAGGGAGGAATACGCAGTATTTT,CASSPPLGGRNTQYF,-,-,TRBJ2-3,TRBV3-1
TGCGCCAGCAGCTTGGAAGGGGACAGGGGGCGCAGCGGCGGGGAGCTGTTTTTT,CASSLEGDRGRSGGELFF,TRBD1,-,TRBJ2-2,TRBV5-1
TGCGCCAGCAGCCAGGTGTCGAACACTGAAGCTTTCTTT,CASSQVSNTEAFF,-,many,TRBJ1-1,TRBV4-1
TGTGCCACCAGTGATTTAGGTAGCGGGGTTGTCAATGAGCAGTTCTTC,CATSDLGSGVVNEQFF,TRBD2,-,TRBJ2-1,TRBV24-1
TGTGCCAGCAGCTCACGCGGGGGAGACGCCTACGAGCAGTACTTC,CASSSRGGDAYEQYF,TRBD2,many,TRBJ2-7,TRBV7-9
TGTGCCAGCAGTGAAGCCTTGGACGAGCAGTACTTC,CASSEALDEQYF,-,-,TRBJ2-7,TRBV2
TGCAGTGCTAGAGATCGTGGGGAAGCTTGGTCGAAAGAGACCCAGTACTTC,CSARDRGEAWSKETQYF,-,-,TRBJ2-5,TRBV20-1
TGTGCCAGCACCGATCTGAACACTGAAGCTTTCTTT,CASTDLNTEAFF,-,many,TRBJ1-1,TRBV28
TGCAGTGCTAGAGGGACGGCGTCATATGGCTACACCTTC,CSARGTASYGYTF,-,-,TRBJ1-2,TRBV20-1
TGTGCCAGCAGCTTAATCAGCACAGATACGCAGTATTTT,CASSLISTDTQYF,-,many,TRBJ2-3,TRBV7-7
TGTGCTAGTGGTTTGCCGGGACAGGGGGCGTACGAGCAGTACTTC,CASGLPGQGAYEQYF,TRBD1,few,TRBJ2-7,TRBV12-5
TGTGCCAGCAGTCCCTCCCAGACAGGGTACGAGCAGTACTTC,CASSPSQTGYEQYF,TRBD1,few,TRBJ2-7,TRBV12-3/TRBV12-4